The source of this T cell receptor (beta chain) is a study of identifying expanded T cells in peripheral blood. Assay used: immunoSEQ multiplex PCR; TCRdb lists only in-frame clones, some missing. The sample records 70,000 or so clones, around 90% being singletons. This clone was counted only a few times. CDR3 length: 14 residues. V gave up 3 bases and J gave up 1 base; unmatched junction bases: 2. Germline loops: CDR1 SEHNR, CDR2 FQNEAQ (reference sequence). The sequence was collected from a person aged 18 to 75 in good health. This rearrangement joins TRBV7-9 to TRBJ2-7; 8 bases map to TRBD2. The sample was blood. The CDR3: CASSFTSGSYEQYF. The CDR3 nucleotides read TGTGCCAGCAGCTTCACTAGCGGATCCTACGAGCAGTACTTC.